This is a list of T cell receptor beta chains from one sample in a study of vaccination effects on CD4 cells after COVID-19. These receptors have no identified antigens. Produced via immunoSEQ multiplex PCR; TCRdb's table is partial and in-frame only. This table holds 20,000 to 30,000 clones, roughly two thirds found once. The sequences come from CD4+ T cells from PBMCs cultured with SARS-CoV-2 spike peptides, collected after COVID-19 vaccination. The receptor source for this set is a human donor who received a COVID-19 vaccine. The CDR3 runs from the conserved cysteine through the conserved F or W. The D gene is left open where the match is weak. Some rows have no size entry. The others give once, few or many, or a class for an expanded clone.

TGTGCCAGCAGCTTAGGGGGAAACACCATATATTTT	CASSLGGNTIYF	-	TRBJ1-3	TRBV7-8	-
TGTGCCAGCAGCCAAACTCCCGAAGGGGTCGGGGAAGGCTACACCTTC	CASSQTPEGVGEGYTF	few	TRBJ1-2	TRBV3-1/TRBV3-2	-
TGTGCCAGCAGCCAAGAACCGGGGGGAGCTTTCTTT	CASSQEPGGAFF	-	TRBJ1-1	TRBV3-1/TRBV3-2	-
TGTGCCACCAGTGATCGAACACCGGGACAGTACACCGGGGAGCTGTTTTTT	CATSDRTPGQYTGELFF	once	TRBJ2-2	TRBV24-1	TRBD1
TGTGCCAGTAGTTCCAGGGACAGGGGCAATTATGGCTACACCTTC	CASSSRDRGNYGYTF	-	TRBJ1-2	TRBV19	TRBD1
TGTGCCAGCAGCTTTCAGGGAACTGGAAACACCATATATTTT	CASSFQGTGNTIYF	-	TRBJ1-3	TRBV7-9	-
TGTGCCAGTAAGCGTTGGGGGGAGGATGAAAAACTGTTTTTT	CASKRWGEDEKLFF	-	TRBJ1-4	TRBV7-9	-
TGTGCCAGCAGCTTAATGGGGGTCAGGGATGAGCAGTTCTTC	CASSLMGVRDEQFF	few	TRBJ2-1	TRBV11-3	-
TGTGCCAGCAGCCCGGACCTGCTAGCGGCGAGCTCCTACGAGCAGTACTTC	CASSPDLLAASSYEQYF	-	TRBJ2-7	TRBV7-2	TRBD2
TGTGCCAGCAGCCCATACGTCGGCCCAGATACGCAGTATTTT	CASSPYVGPDTQYF	-	TRBJ2-3	TRBV7-2	-
TGTGCCAGCAGCCCATTTGTAGGGAAGTTGGAAAAACTGTTTTTT	CASSPFVGKLEKLFF	-	TRBJ1-4	TRBV11-2	-
TGTGCCAGCAGTACCGGGAGTTATAATGGCTACACCTTC	CASSTGSYNGYTF	few	TRBJ1-2	TRBV6-5	-
TGCGCCAGCGAAAGAGGACCCGGGGGCGGTGAGCAGTTCTTC	CASERGPGGGEQFF	-	TRBJ2-1	TRBV10-2	-
TGCGCCAGCGGCGGACGGACAAACAATGAGCAGTTCTTC	CASGGRTNNEQFF	-	TRBJ2-1	TRBV10-1	-
TGTGCCAGCATGACACAGGGCCTCAATCAGCCCCAGCATTTT	CASMTQGLNQPQHF	few	TRBJ1-5	TRBV27	-
TGTGCCAGCAGCTCCGGACGGTCCGAGGAGACCCAGTACTTC	CASSSGRSEETQYF	-	TRBJ2-5	TRBV5-4	-
TGTGCCAGCAGCAAACCCAGGACAGGGTTCATCCAGATAGCCAAAAACATTCAGTACTTC	CASSKPRTGFIQIAKNIQYF	-	TRBJ2-4	TRBV21-1	-
TGTGCCAGCAGCTTAGGCAGTTTAAGGAGCGGGAGCTTCCACGAGCAGTACTTC	CASSLGSLRSGSFHEQYF	once	TRBJ2-7	TRBV7-6	TRBD2
TGCGCCAGCAGCCAGGCGGCGAGCGGGAGCTACGAGCAGTACTTC	CASSQAASGSYEQYF	-	TRBJ2-7	TRBV4-1	TRBD2
TGTGCCAGCAGCCAATCGGGTCAGCCCCAGCATTTT	CASSQSGQPQHF	-	TRBJ1-5	TRBV14	-
TGTGCCAGCAGCCAATCGGGCAGGCGGCCTGAAGCTTTCTTT	CASSQSGRRPEAFF	-	TRBJ1-1	TRBV7-9	-
TGTGCCAGCTCACCGCGGGGACTAGCAATGGGGGAGACCCAGTACTTC	CASSPRGLAMGETQYF	-	TRBJ2-5	TRBV18	TRBD2
TGTGCCAGCAGCTCCGGTAACAGGGGTCTAGAGACCCAGTACTTC	CASSSGNRGLETQYF	-	TRBJ2-5	TRBV5-4	TRBD1
TGTGCCAGCAGCACCGAGGGACATGAAGCTTTCTTT	CASSTEGHEAFF	-	TRBJ1-1	TRBV3-1/TRBV3-2	-
TGTGCCAGCAGCTTAGGTGGGACTCTAATCTACAATGAGCAGTTCTTC	CASSLGGTLIYNEQFF	-	TRBJ2-1	TRBV7-9	-
TGTGCCAGCAGCCAGACGGTCTTTAGCAATCAGCCCCAGCATTTT	CASSQTVFSNQPQHF	-	TRBJ1-5	TRBV3-1/TRBV3-2	-
TGTGCCACCACGGAAAGGACAGGGACTGAAAAACTGTTTTTT	CATTERTGTEKLFF	-	TRBJ1-4	TRBV19	TRBD1
TGTGCCATCGGAAGACAGGGGGCGCGGGGGACTGAAGCTTTCTTT	CAIGRQGARGTEAFF	-	TRBJ1-1	TRBV10-3	TRBD1
TGTGCCAGCAGCTCGGGGGTAAGCAGGGAGACCCAGTACTTC	CASSSGVSRETQYF	-	TRBJ2-5	TRBV5-4	-
TGTGCCACCCGATGGAGAGTTAGCACAGATACGCAGTATTTT	CATRWRVSTDTQYF	-	TRBJ2-3	TRBV27	-
TGCGCCAGCAGCCAGTTTACCGGGACCCTGACCAATGAGCAGTTCTTC	CASSQFTGTLTNEQFF	once	TRBJ2-1	TRBV4-1	-